The 10 T cell receptor beta chains listed next were all sequenced from one sample in a study of blood T cell repertoires in COVID-19. Data came from immunoSEQ multiplex PCR; TCRdb stores just in-frame clones and leaves some out. The profile shows hundreds of thousands of clones, under 95% of them singletons. The specimen was PBMCs or T cells enriched from blood (not recorded which). The receptors stem from a man between 60 and 75 years old who had recovered from COVID-19.

This clone was detected a few times. This chain connects TRBV4-1 to TRBJ2-7; 7 nucleotides line up with TRBD1. The germline V gene has CDR1 MGHRA and CDR2 YSYEKL. The CDR3 has 16 amino acids. The V and J ends lost 0 bases and 0 bases, in that order; junction bases with no gene match: 5. The CDR3 spells CASSQDTGAYSYEQYF. The CDR3 region has the DNA TGCGCCAGCAGCCAAGACACAGGGGCGTACTCCTACGAGCAGTACTTC.

The table lists this clone with a count of one. The rearrangement joins TRBV29-1 to TRBJ1-6; no reliable D call. Per germline, CDR1 SQVTM and CDR2 ANQGSEA. The V gene lost 8 bases and the J gene lost 0 bases, with 14 bases spanning the gap. This CDR3 has 15 residues. CDR3 DNA sequence: TGCAGCATCCCGTCGGGGAGCTCCTATAATTCACCCCTCCACTTT. Its protein is CSIPSGSSYNSPLHF.

The V and J genes are TRBV2 and TRBJ1-1; tentative D call: TRBD1 (5 bases). The V and J ends lost 5 bases and 1 base respectively, with 11 bases between them. The CDR3 is made up of 14 amino acids. The germline CDR1 and CDR2 sequences are SNHLY and FYNNEI. CDR3 region: CASSTLGQNTEAFF. The CDR3, as DNA: TGTGCCAGCAGTACCCTCGGACAGAACACTGAAGCTTTCTTT.

This clone was seen a few times. CDR3 sequence: CASSLHTGGASGNTIYF. The CDR3 nucleotides are TGTGCCAGCAGCTTACATACAGGTGGGGCCTCTGGAAACACCATATATTTT. The V gene is TRBV7-6, the J gene TRBJ1-3, with TRBD1 as a possible D gene (5 bases). The CDR3 is made up of 17 amino acids. Germline CDR1 and CDR2: SGHVS and FNYEAQ. Trimming pared 2 bases from V and 0 bases from J, leaving 14 bases between.

The chain carries TRBV19 and TRBJ1-6, with TRBD1 identical over 8 bases. Germline V gene data show CDR1 as LNHDA and CDR2 as SQIVND (reference sequence). The V segment lost 5 bases and the J segment 11 bases; nucleotides outside the gene matches: 8. This CDR3 is built from 14 residues. The CDR3 loop reads CASSVQGDSAPLHF. The CDR3 DNA follows: TGTGCCAGTAGTGTACAGGGGGATTCAGCACCCCTCCACTTT.

This chain connects TRBV12-3 or TRBV12-4 to TRBJ2-7; the D gene is possibly TRBD2 (6 bases). V was trimmed by 3 bases and J by 3 bases, leaving 9 bases between them. The CDR3 totals 13 residues. DNA for the CDR3: TGTGCCAGCAGTTTGGGGGAGGACTACGAGCAGTACTTC. This sequence encodes CASSLGEDYEQYF.

The rearrangement uses TRBV27 and TRBJ2-1; 8 nucleotides align to TRBD2. The CDR3 runs to 13 residues. CDR1 is MNHEY, CDR2 SMNVEV, per germline (reference sequence). J lost 4 bases, V lost 6 bases, and 2 bases had no gene match. The CDR3 here is CASRGTRYNEQFF. Here the CDR3 DNA reads TGTGCCAGCAGGGGGACTAGATACAATGAGCAGTTCTTC.

The chain uses TRBV15 and TRBJ1-4; D gene uncertain. Germline V gene lookup returns CDR1 LNHNV and CDR2 YYDKDF (reference sequence). The CDR3 totals 16 residues. V was shortened by 6 bases and J by 0 bases, with 14 bases between the two germline ends. The chain's CDR3 is CATSGPDYTTNEKLFF. The CDR3 region has the DNA TGTGCCACCAGTGGGCCCGATTATACAACTAATGAAAAACTGTTTTTT.

V and J are TRBV18 and TRBJ1-6, with TRBD1 matching 8 bases. The junction had 5 bases not matched to a gene; V was cut back by 3 bases and J by 10 bases. The CDR3 is made up of 14 amino acids. Germline values: CDR1 KGHSH, CDR2 LQKENI. CDR3 region: CASSPTGGRSPLHF. For the CDR3, the DNA is TGTGCCAGCTCACCTACAGGGGGAAGGTCACCCCTCCACTTT.

This chain connects TRBV29-1 to TRBJ1-1; possibly TRBD1 for D (6 bases). Per the germline V gene, CDR1 is SQVTM and CDR2 is ANQGSEA. The CDR3 loop spans 13 amino acids. Trimming took 6 bases from V and 2 from J, leaving 13 bases between them. This CDR3 is CSVNRDINTEAFF. The CDR3 DNA sequence: TGCAGCGTCAATCGGGACATAAACACTGAAGCTTTCTTT.